This T cell receptor beta chain appears in the sequencing data of a study of T-cell memory formation after mild COVID-19. Study results and limitations: The CD4+ clones that contracted clustered mainly within CM and EM, and the CD8+ clones concentrated in EMRA. Day 15 to 85 contracting clones showed balanced CD4/CD8; later expanders leaned CD4+.

V was trimmed by 6 bases and J by 3 bases, leaving 12 bases between them. CDR3 length equals 14 residues. Germline CDR1 and CDR2: MNHEY and SMNVEV (reference sequence). This clonotype was counted a few times. The antigen is unknown. Using its own MiXCR run on the 5' RACE reads, TCRdb lists one record per CDR3 protein. There are 470,000 or so distinct CDR3 sequences in the sample; about 18% occur only once, and over 9% lies in the top ten. Sample: PBMCs or a T cell subset sorted from them (not recorded which). This chain links TRBV27 with TRBJ2-1; D ambiguous. The sequence was collected from an adult woman who had mild COVID-19 (a few samples of this study predate the infection). Cell type and time point are not known. The CDR3 here is CASSREVLYNEQFF. The DNA of the CDR3 is TGTGCCAGCAGCCGCGAGGTCCTCTACAATGAGCAGTTCTTC.